The 2 T cell receptor beta chains below all came from one sample that was sequenced in a study of OX40 agonist ivuxolimab in advanced cancers. This table comes from immunoSEQ multiplex PCR, and its TCRdb copy is limited to in-frame clones, with some not included. Of approximately 45,000 clones in the sample, 88% were seen once. The sequencing used CD4+ or CD8+ T cells sorted from blood, collected in a trial of the OX40 agonist ivuxolimab. These receptors were taken from an adult with an advanced solid tumor such as melanoma, head and neck, liver or kidney cancer.

The chain combines TRBV2 with TRBJ1-5, with D possibly TRBD1 on 5 matching bases. The CDR3 runs 12 residues. The ends were cut back, 7 bases at V and 7 bases at J, with 11 bases in the middle. Germline CDR1 SNHLY, CDR2 FYNNEI. The CDR3 sequence is CASNRGTQPQHF. CDR3 DNA: TGTGCCAGCAACCGGGGGACCCAGCCCCAGCATTTT.

The chain joins TRBV9 to TRBJ2-5; 9 bases are shared with TRBD2. Per the germline V gene, CDR1 is SGDLS and CDR2 is YYNGEE. V lost 3 bases, J lost 4 bases, and 7 bases stayed unmatched. The CDR3 is 15 amino acids. CDR3 bases: TGTGCCAGCAGCGACCTTGCGGGGGGGTTAGAGACCCAGTACTTC. Its protein is CASSDLAGGLETQYF.